This T cell receptor (beta chain) was identified in a study of human T cells and chemical hapten exposure. For the study at large: On the upper back, patch tests were applied with 0.01% DPC and read at 6 days.

Per germline, CDR1 DFQATT and CDR2 SNEGSKA (reference sequence). V gave up 3 bases and J gave up 4 bases, with 9 bases separating them. The CDR3 covers 13 residues. Study-level results: There was a positive correlation between PT1 expanded TCR counts and patch test score. The immune response of these alopecia patients might not match healthy individuals'. TCRs at a frequency above 1 in 1000 stayed unchanged with DPC sensitization.

Time point indicated: patch test 1, 2 weeks after DPC sensitization. Treatment denoted: therapeutic diphenylcyclopropenone sensitization with weekly scalp DPC. Each CDR3 protein gets one entry after TCRdb re-called the RACE reads with MiXCR. The profile shows fewer than 95,000 distinct CDR3 sequences, roughly a tenth of them singletons. This clonotype was seen a few times. Its cognate antigen is unknown. This clonotype was sampled from a man aged 35 to 55 with alopecia areata. Some clones in this sample may be carry-over from other donors' samples. Sequences were derived from whole blood, sampled in connection with sensitization to the hapten diphenylcyclopropenone (DPC). The rearrangement joins TRBV20-1 to TRBJ2-2; weak D call: TRBD1 (5 bases). The DNA of the CDR3 is TGCAGTGCTAGGACCCAGGGCACCGGGGAGCTGTTTTTT. Translation gives CSARTQGTGELFF.